A selection of T cell receptor beta chains follows, all from one sample in a study of cytomegalovirus exposure and HLA in healthy donors. Here immunoSEQ multiplex PCR was the method, and the copy in TCRdb shows in-frame clones only, minus some. This sample has roughly 170,000 clones, with around 81% found just once. The source material was PBMCs. These receptors were obtained from a woman between 18 and 30 years old in good health and CMV-seropositive. Each CDR3 is given with its conserved first and last residue. A D gene is named only where the DNA matches it firmly. Only part of the rows carry a size: once, few, many, or a class if the clone is expanded.

cdr3_aa cdr3_nt v_call d_call j_call clone_size
CASSYRYTEAFF TGTGCCAGCAGCTACAGGTACACTGAAGCTTTCTTT TRBV28 - TRBJ1-1 -
CASSFRTGYEQYF TGTGCCAGCAGTTTTCGGACAGGGTACGAGCAGTACTTC TRBV27 TRBD1 TRBJ2-7 -
CASSPRQGAESGYTF TGTGCCAGCAGCCCGAGACAGGGGGCCGAGAGTGGCTACACCTTC TRBV4-2 TRBD1 TRBJ1-2 -
CASSLDSRGRYEQYF TGCGCCAGTAGCTTGGATTCGCGGGGGAGGTACGAGCAGTACTTC TRBV5-1 TRBD2 TRBJ2-7 -
CASRADRVSGNTIYF TGTGCCAGCAGGGCTGACAGGGTATCTGGAAACACCATATATTTT TRBV6-5 TRBD1 TRBJ1-3 once
CASSVVQGISGELFF TGTGCCAGCAGTGTAGTCCAGGGTATCTCCGGGGAGCTGTTTTTT TRBV2 - TRBJ2-2 -
CASSRWAGSTDTQYF TGTGCCAGCAGCCGGTGGGCAGGCAGCACAGATACGCAGTATTTT TRBV6-5 - TRBJ2-3 -
CASSEGAGTQYF TGTGCCTCCTCCGAGGGGGCCGGGACCCAGTACTTC TRBV28 TRBD1 TRBJ2-5 -
CASSRGQGGTDTQYF TGCGCCAGCAGCCGCGGACAGGGGGGAACAGATACGCAGTATTTT TRBV4-1 TRBD1 TRBJ2-3 -
CASGTGRVGYTF TGTGCCAGCGGGACAGGGCGAGTTGGCTACACCTTC TRBV2 TRBD1 TRBJ1-2 -
CASSPKGGADQETQYF TGTGCCAGCAGTCCTAAAGGGGGCGCGGATCAAGAGACCCAGTACTTC TRBV27 TRBD1 TRBJ2-5 -
CASSPTGLTGNTIYF TGTGCCAGCTCACCCACAGGGCTTACTGGAAACACCATATATTTT TRBV18 - TRBJ1-3 once
CSARRDTEAFF TGCAGTGCTAGACGGGACACTGAAGCTTTCTTT TRBV20-1 - TRBJ1-1 -
CASSSDSSYGYTF TGCGCCAGCAGCTCCGACAGCTCCTATGGCTACACCTTC TRBV5-1 - TRBJ1-2 many
CASSPSGPGRETQYF TGTGCCAGCAGCCCCAGCGGGCCCGGCAGGGAGACCCAGTACTTC TRBV7-3 - TRBJ2-5 -
CASSGQVYEQYF TGTGCCAGCAGTGGGCAGGTATACGAGCAGTACTTC TRBV2 - TRBJ2-7 -
CASSVTGGGTEAFF TGTGCCAGCAGCGTAACAGGGGGCGGCACTGAAGCTTTCTTT TRBV5-8 TRBD1 TRBJ1-1 -
CASRVWDSFYNEQFF TGTGCCAGTAGAGTTTGGGACAGCTTCTACAATGAGCAGTTCTTC TRBV19 TRBD1 TRBJ2-1 -
CASSEAGPQHF TGTGCCAGCAGTGAAGCCGGGCCCCAGCATTTT TRBV2 - TRBJ1-5 -
CASSQEGSSGGTDTQYF TGCGCCAGCAGCCAAGAGGGATCTAGCGGGGGCACAGATACGCAGTATTTT TRBV4-1 TRBD2 TRBJ2-3 -
CASSLSRQGKNSPLHF TGTGCCAGCAGTTTATCTCGACAGGGGAAAAATTCACCCCTCCACTTT TRBV27 TRBD1 TRBJ1-6 -